A selection of T cell receptor beta chains follows, all from one sample in a study of blood T cells in healthy people across ages. TCRdb fed the 5' RACE reads into MiXCR, producing one record per CDR3 protein. The table includes about a million distinct CDR3 sequences, around two fifths detected once. The specimen sequenced was blood. The receptors were sampled from a man aged 18 to 30 in good health. CDR3s include the opening cysteine and the closing phenylalanine or tryptophan. The D gene is left open where the match is weak. The listing skips clone size in some rows; elsewhere it reads once, few, many or a size class.

TRBV4-3	-	-	TRBJ2-3	CASSQERDSTDTQYF	TGCGCCAGCAGCCAAGAACGGGACAGCACAGATACGCAGTATTTT
TRBV4-2	-	-	TRBJ1-4	CASSQGPVTIREKLFF	TGTGCCAGCAGCCAAGGCCCGGTGACGATTCGTGAAAAACTGTTTTTT
TRBV2	-	many	TRBJ1-5	CASSDGSNNQPQHF	TGTGCCAGCAGTGACGGGTCCAACAATCAGCCCCAGCATTTT
TRBV2	TRBD1	few	TRBJ1-5	CASSGEGASNQPQHF	TGTGCCAGCAGTGGGGAGGGGGCTAGCAATCAGCCCCAGCATTTT
TRBV2	-	few	TRBJ1-2	CASTSGGSGYGYTF	TGTGCCAGCACCTCTGGGGGGTCGGGGTATGGCTACACCTTC
TRBV20-1	TRBD1	-	TRBJ1-1	CSARDKNRGKGLTEAFF	TGCAGTGCTAGAGATAAGAACAGGGGAAAAGGTTTAACTGAAGCTTTCTTT
TRBV5-1	TRBD1	-	TRBJ1-6	CASSTRTGGFNSPLHF	TGCGCCAGCAGCACACGGACAGGCGGATTCAATTCACCCCTCCACTTT
TRBV20-1	TRBD1	-	TRBJ1-1	CSARDKGAGTEAFF	TGCAGTGCTAGAGATAAGGGGGCCGGCACTGAAGCTTTCTTT
TRBV29-1	-	few	TRBJ2-5	CSVAQETQYF	TGCAGCGTGGCCCAAGAGACCCAGTACTTC
TRBV18	-	-	TRBJ1-1	CASSPPQGFLNTEAFF	TGTGCCAGCTCACCACCGCAGGGCTTCCTGAACACTGAAGCTTTCTTT
TRBV7-3	-	-	TRBJ2-7	CASSRDAASYEQYF	TGTGCCAGCTCCCGGGACGCCGCCTCCTACGAGCAGTACTTC
TRBV6-1	-	-	TRBJ2-5	CASTWDFQETQYF	TGTGCCAGCACCTGGGACTTTCAAGAGACCCAGTACTTC
TRBV24-1	TRBD1	-	TRBJ2-5	CATSDPGQKSQTQYF	TGTGCCACCAGTGATCCGGGACAGAAATCGCAGACCCAGTACTTC
TRBV6-4	-	few	TRBJ1-1	CASSPVWGTEAFF	TGTGCCAGCAGTCCGGTTTGGGGGACTGAAGCTTTCTTT
TRBV19	TRBD2	many	TRBJ2-1	CASSRGGGNEQFF	TGTGCCAGTAGTAGGGGGGGGGGAAATGAGCAGTTCTTC
TRBV29-1	TRBD2	-	TRBJ2-7	CSVEGVTSGDYEQYF	TGCAGCGTTGAAGGTGTTACTAGCGGGGACTACGAGCAGTACTTC
TRBV3-1	-	-	TRBJ1-2	CASSQSSNYGYTF	TGTGCCAGCAGTCAGAGCAGTAACTATGGCTACACCTTC
TRBV10-3	TRBD1	-	TRBJ1-3	CAISDFGTGVTGNTIYF	TGTGCCATCAGTGATTTCGGGACAGGGGTTACTGGAAACACCATATATTTT
TRBV5-1	TRBD2	-	TRBJ2-7	CVSSLEGGFYEQYF	TGCGTCAGCAGCTTAGAGGGAGGGTTCTACGAGCAGTACTTC
TRBV7-9	-	few	TRBJ1-2	CASSLARREGDYTF	TGTGCCAGCAGCTTAGCACGCCGAGAGGGCGACTACACCTTC
TRBV20-1	-	many	TRBJ2-3	CSARDLSVQYF	TGCAGTGCTAGAGATCTGAGTGTGCAGTATTTT
TRBV29-1	-	-	TRBJ1-3	CSVDRANTIYF	TGCAGCGTTGACAGGGCGAACACCATATATTTT
TRBV7-9	-	-	TRBJ2-7	CASSSDRLHPYEQYF	TGTGCCAGCAGCTCAGATAGACTGCACCCCTACGAGCAGTACTTC
TRBV6-2/TRBV6-3	TRBD1	-	TRBJ2-7	CASSQDRGNTYEQYF	TGTGCCAGCAGCCAGGACAGGGGGAATACCTACGAGCAGTACTTC
TRBV20-1	TRBD2	few	TRBJ2-3	CSARDHSKAGGPDTQYF	TGCAGTGCTAGAGATCACTCCAAAGCGGGGGGCCCAGATACGCAGTATTTT
TRBV7-2	-	many	TRBJ2-3	CASSQETLSTDTQYF	TGTGCCAGCAGCCAAGAGACTCTTAGCACAGATACGCAGTATTTT
TRBV20-1	-	-	TRBJ2-1	CSARKGDNEQFF	TGCAGTGCTAGGAAGGGGGACAATGAGCAGTTCTTC
TRBV6-7	-	-	TRBJ1-4	CASSYGHREKLFF	TGTGCCAGCAGTTACGGACACCGGGAAAAACTGTTTTTT
TRBV4-3	-	few	TRBJ1-2	CASSQDLLAAALNYGYTF	TGCGCCAGCAGCCAAGATCTCCTGGCGGCAGCCCTTAACTATGGCTACACCTTC
TRBV27	-	-	TRBJ1-1	CTSSLGRWNTEAFF	TGTACCAGCAGTTTGGGCAGGTGGAACACTGAAGCTTTCTTT
TRBV7-9	TRBD1	-	TRBJ1-5	CASSDSGTGSNQPQHF	TGTGCCAGCAGCGACTCCGGGACAGGAAGCAATCAGCCCCAGCATTTT